The 6 T cell receptor beta chains reported below all come from one sample, sequenced in a study of blood T cell repertoires in COVID-19. This table comes from immunoSEQ multiplex PCR, and its TCRdb copy is limited to in-frame clones, with some not included. The repertoire holds about 64,000 clones, with 90% as singletons. The sequencing sample was made of peripheral blood. These receptors were collected from an elderly woman with active COVID-19.

This chain joins TRBV4-1 and TRBJ2-1; 10 nucleotides line up with TRBD2. V gave up 2 bases and J gave up 9 bases; unmatched junction bases: 13. The CDR3 has 17 residues. Germline CDR1 MGHRA, CDR2 YSYEKL. DNA for the CDR3: TGCGCCAGCAGCCAATCGACGACTAGCGGGCCCGGTGGTGAGCAGTTCTTC. It translates to CASSQSTTSGPGGEQFF.

The rearrangement uses TRBV3-1 (or the pseudogene TRBV3-2) and TRBJ2-1; D might be TRBD1 (6 bases). Per the germline V gene, CDR1 is LGHDT and CDR2 is YNNKEL (reference sequence). CDR3 length: 17 amino acids. Between the trimmed V and J ends, which lost 4 bases and 0 bases, there was a span of 16 bases. Here the CDR3 reads CASSPSGDTGSYNEQFF. Written as DNA, the CDR3 is TGTGCCAGCAGCCCCTCCGGGGACACCGGCTCCTACAATGAGCAGTTCTTC.

This clone was observed once. Here the CDR3 DNA reads TGTGCCACCAGTCCGGACGGGGGGAATGAGCAGTTCTTC. Amino acids: CATSPDGGNEQFF. The V gene is TRBV24-1, the J gene TRBJ2-1; 7 bases align to TRBD2. CDR3 size: 13 residues. Unmatched junction bases numbered 5, after V lost 6 bases and J lost 7 bases. CDR1 and CDR2 (germline): KGHDR, SFDVKD.

The V gene is TRBV7-2, the J gene TRBJ2-3; 12 nucleotides align to TRBD2. V trimming: 5 bases; J trimming: 6 bases; junction bases outside the gene matches: 9. Germline V gene sequence: CDR1 SGHTA, CDR2 FQGNSA. The CDR3 covers 16 residues. DNA of the CDR3: TGTGCCAGCAGCACCTCTAGCGGGGGGGCAGGGGATACGCAGTATTTT. Residues: CASSTSSGGAGDTQYF.

V gene TRBV28 combines with J gene TRBJ2-3, with TRBD2 matching 8 bases. V was pared by 6 bases and J by 5 bases, with 13 bases of the junction left unmatched. Per germline, CDR1 MDHEN and CDR2 SYDVKM. This CDR3 has 16 residues. The DNA for the CDR3 is TGTGCCAGCAGCACACCGAGCGGGGGAGGGGGAGATACGCAGTATTTT. Encoded protein: CASSTPSGGGGDTQYF.

This clone was detected a few times. The gene calls are TRBV6-5 and TRBJ1-5; 7 positions match TRBD1. This CDR3 contains 12 residues. CDR1 and CDR2 from the germline V gene are MNHEY and SVGAGI. After removal of 7 bases from V and 6 bases from J, the junction contained 3 bases not matched to a gene. CDR3 nucleotides: TGTGCCAGCAACACAGGGGCTCAGCCCCAGCATTTT. Encoded protein: CASNTGAQPQHF.